This passage covers 12 T cell receptor beta chains from one sample sequenced in a study of blood T cell repertoires in COVID-19. Generated by immunoSEQ multiplex PCR, the TCRdb table keeps only in-frame clones and is missing some. This repertoire shows roughly 230,000 clones, approximately 85% found once; its top ten account for more than 0.75%. Source material: peripheral blood. These receptor sequences come from a man aged 40-50 years with acute or convalescent COVID-19.

This chain uses TRBV6-2 or TRBV6-3 with TRBJ1-1; D gene unclear. Germline V gene lookup returns CDR1 MNHEY and CDR2 SVGEGT. The CDR3 runs 11 residues. V was pared by 1 base and J by 5 bases, with 2 bases between. CDR3 region: CASSYLTEAFF. The CDR3 DNA reads as TGTGCCAGCAGTTACTTAACTGAAGCTTTCTTT.

This rearrangement joins TRBV18 to TRBJ2-1; the match to TRBD2 covers 7 bases. The CDR3 is made up of 14 amino acids. CDR1 KGHSH and CDR2 LQKENI come from the germline V gene. Trimming removed 0 bases from V and 6 bases from J; junction bases left unmatched: 2. CDR3 DNA: TGTGCCAGCTCACCACCGGGGAGGGCCAATGAGCAGTTCTTC. This gives the protein CASSPPGRANEQFF.

The genes are TRBV6-1 and TRBJ2-1, with 7 nucleotides matching TRBD1. V trimming: 4 bases; J trimming: 9 bases; junction bases outside the gene matches: 15. The CDR3 sequence is 16 residues long. Germline CDR1 MNHNS, CDR2 SASEGT. The CDR3 spells CASSVVSTGKVAEQFF. The CDR3, as DNA: TGTGCCAGCAGTGTGGTATCGACAGGGAAGGTGGCTGAGCAGTTCTTC.

About this clone itself: At one boundary the junction diverges from the germline segment, which might be a read error. Other DNA sequences from this sample encode an identical CDR3 as well. This rearrangement joins TRBV24-1 to TRBJ2-2, with D possibly matching TRBD2 (6 bases). CDR1 is KGHDR and CDR2 is SFDVKD in the germline V gene. The CDR3 is 13 residues long. CDR3: CATSDRLWGELFF. DNA of the CDR3: TGTGCCACCAGTGACCGACTTTGGGGGGAGCTATTTTTT.

J is TRBJ2-7 and V is TRBV11-2, with TRBD2 matching over 8 bases. The CDR3 has 15 residues. CDR1 SGHAT and CDR2 FQNNGV come from the germline V gene. Trimming took 4 bases from V and 0 from J; bases not matched to a gene: 5. CDR3 loop: CASSSGGAYSYEQYF. CDR3 in DNA: TGTGCCAGCAGCTCGGGGGGGGCCTACTCCTACGAGCAGTACTTC. Supplemented by reference TRBV11-2 and TRBJ2-7, the full variable domain reads EAGVAQSPRYKIIEKRQSVAFWCNPISGHATLYWYQQILGQGPKLLIQFQNNGVVDDSQLPKDRFSAERLKGVDSTLKIQPAKLEDSAVYLCASSSGGAYSYEQYFGPGTRLTVT.

The rearrangement uses TRBV13 and TRBJ1-6; no reliable D call. This CDR3 region has 12 residues. CDR1 PRHDT and CDR2 FYEKMQ come from the germline V gene (reference sequence). The V end lost 4 bases, the J end lost 7 bases, and 5 bases lay between the germline ends. The CDR3, as DNA: TGTGCCAGCAGCTCTATAAATTCACCCCTCCACTTT. Translation: CASSSINSPLHF.

CDR3 coding DNA: TGTGCCAGCGGGGACAGGGGGCATTACAATGAGCAGTTCTTC. It yields the protein CASGDRGHYNEQFF. The J gene is TRBJ2-1, the V gene TRBV6-5; 12 bases fit TRBD1. CDR1 MNHEY and CDR2 SVGAGI come from the germline V gene. V lost 8 bases and J lost 4; bases outside the gene matches: 3. The CDR3 runs to 14 residues.

V is TRBV9 and J is TRBJ1-3; D is ambiguous. V lost 5 bases and J 6 bases, leaving 9 bases between the germline ends. CDR3 size: 12 residues. Germline loops: CDR1 SGDLS, CDR2 YYNGEE. The CDR3 spells CASRGGENTIYF. The CDR3 nucleotides are TGTGCCAGCAGGGGAGGAGAAAACACCATATATTTT.

The rearrangement joins TRBV3-1 (or the pseudogene TRBV3-2) to TRBJ2-5; 8 positions agree with TRBD1. With V trimmed by 0 bases and J by 5 bases, 11 bases remained unmatched. The CDR3 spans 17 residues. In germline, CDR1 is LGHDT, CDR2 YNNKEL (reference sequence). The CDR3: CASSQDWTDRDKETQYF. CDR3 bases: TGTGCCAGCAGCCAAGATTGGACGGACAGGGATAAGGAGACCCAGTACTTC.

The chain recombines TRBV5-1 with TRBJ1-1; TRBD1 aligns across 9 bases. The CDR3 runs 14 residues. Germline V lookup: CDR1 SGHRS, CDR2 YFSETQ. V shed 0 bases and J 5 bases; nucleotides not matched to a gene: 2. The CDR3 DNA is TGCGCCAGCAGCTTGGGGACAGGGGATACTGAAGCTTTCTTT. Protein: CASSLGTGDTEAFF.

V and J are TRBV10-2 and TRBJ2-5; 7 nucleotides agree with TRBD2. Germline trimming cut 9 bases from V and 5 bases from J; bases unmatched to any gene: 9. The CDR3 sequence is 13 residues long. Germline CDR1 and CDR2: WSHSY and SAAADI. This CDR3 is CASGGLVGETQYF. The CDR3 coding sequence is TGCGCCAGTGGTGGACTAGTCGGGGAGACCCAGTACTTC.

V usage is TRBV7-9 and J usage is TRBJ2-1; 7 bases align to TRBD1. Germline V gene sequence: CDR1 SEHNR, CDR2 FQNEAQ (reference sequence). The CDR3 totals 17 residues. J lost 0 bases, V lost 3 bases, and 8 bases had no gene match. The DNA of the CDR3 is TGTGCCAGCAGCTTGGGGGCAGGGGACAGCTCCTACAATGAGCAGTTCTTC. This codes for CASSLGAGDSSYNEQFF.